This T cell receptor (beta chain) was profiled in a study of glioma-infiltrating T cells (dated by TCRdb to between 2015 and 2016). Background for the entire study: Sequencing of TCR alpha- and beta-chain repertoires was performed on glioma tissue, on non-neoplastic brain tissue, and on matched peripheral blood mononuclear cells. To gauge divergence between tissue and blood T-cell populations, every tissue-infiltrating repertoire was compared against the peripheral blood repertoire from the same patient. Three low-grade glioma patients, roughly eight primary glioblastoma patients, and three non-glioma patients who contributed non-neoplastic brain tissue made up the paired cohort. The study at large found these results: Group comparisons rested on small numbers: three non-neoplastic, three low-grade glioma and roughly eight glioblastoma patients. In non-neoplastic patients, VJ-independent divergence between tissue and blood fell below expectation, whereas in all gliomas, and especially in low-grade gliomas, the divergence rose above expectation. Very few CDR3 sequences were found to be shared between tissue and blood, and this scarcity was attributed to high CDR3 diversity and limited sampling.

The sample holds many counts of this clonotype. Its antigen is currently not known. Base qualities are not recorded, but no much larger clone differs from it by a single base. The iRepertoire nested amplicon-rescue multiplex PCR (arm-PCR) platform was used to amplify TCR alpha and beta CDR3 regions from RNA. The input for one-step reverse transcription and amplification was about 90-400 ng of tissue mRNA or PBMC total RNA. After bead purification, a secondary multiplex PCR added Illumina adapters, and libraries were gel-purified between 200 and 400 bp. Internal 6-nucleotide barcodes were carried by the libraries and were used for demultiplexing. The libraries were sequenced on an Illumina MiSeq using 2x220 or 2x250 nucleotide paired-end reads. In the original analysis: Paired reads were merged using FLASH 1.2.11 and aligned with BWA-MEM to the GRCh37 human genome, and TRA and TRB reads were then extracted. An IMGT-derived reference of cassette sequences and CDR3 motifs, with pseudogenes included, was used for V and J assignment. Reads were translated in three frames, and productive CDR3s were defined by a C…FGXG motif without stop codons. A clonotype was defined as a unique combination of a V-J cassette pair and a CDR3 amino acid sequence. Filtering of reads was based on Hamming distance, with the threshold set by the sequence error rate of each sample in mapped regions. TCRdb cleaned the public reads at Q25 with fastp, built clones with MiXCR and kept in-frame beta chains. Records with the same CDR3 protein are collapsed into one entry carrying the most frequent genes and DNA. The V and J calls and clone size are TCRdb's, not the authors'. This sample lists 93,000 or so distinct CDR3 sequences; under 30% were detected once. The ten largest clones represent less than 55% of the sample.

Its CDR3 holds 17 amino acids, cysteine through phenylalanine. The sequence is cut down to CDR3 DNA, 51 bases in frame from base 1. At the junction V is shortened by 7 bases and J by 4 bases, with 23 bases in between. According to the germline V gene, CDR1 reads MNHNS and CDR2 reads SASEGT. Sequencing was carried out using glioma tissue, nonneoplastic brain tissue, or PBMCs (not recorded which). This clonotype was obtained from a human donor with low-grade glioma or glioblastoma, undergoing nonglioma brain surgery, or in good health (not recorded which). This chain is built from TRBV6-1 and TRBJ1-5; no confident D gene assignment can be made. Here the CDR3 is given as CASTGRLANPLNQPQHF. The sequenced DNA is TGTGCCAGCACCGGACGTTTAGCGAATCCCTTAAATCAGCCCCAGCATTTT.